The 31 T cell receptor beta chains below all came from one sample that was sequenced in a study of cytomegalovirus exposure and HLA in healthy donors (TCRdb year 2017). Library creation used the immunoSEQ multiplex PCR assay. For the multiplex PCR, a mixture combining 60 forward primers for TCR Vbeta segments and 13 reverse primers for TCR Jbeta segments was used. TCRdb re-hosts the immuneACCESS table, in-frame sequences only. Its copies lack some clones; in the studies checked, an unresolved V gene accounts for under half of them, and the cause for the rest is not known. This sample has 37,000 or so clones in its table, and roughly four fifths of those were observed once. Around a tenth of the sample belongs to the ten largest clones. The sample taken for sequencing was PBMCs. These receptors all come from a woman between 40 and 55 years old in good health and CMV-seronegative.

The CDR3 DNA is TGCGCCAGCAGCCAAGCGGCGGGGATTAACGTTGGGAATGAGCAGTTCTTC. Translation gives CASSQAAGINVGNEQFF. This chain connects TRBV4-1 to TRBJ2-1, with D possibly being TRBD2 (6 bases). This CDR3 spans 17 amino acids. Trimming took off 1 base at V and 7 bases at J, with 20 bases between the two ends. The germline V gene encodes CDR1 MGHRA and CDR2 YSYEKL.

The genes are TRBV6-4 and TRBJ2-1, with D perhaps matching TRBD1 (5 bases). This CDR3 comprises 16 residues. Germline CDR1 is MRHNA and CDR2 is SNTAGT. The V end was cut by 0 bases, the J end by 3 bases, with 12 bases between. DNA of the CDR3: TGTGCCAGCAGTGACTCGGGGCGACAAAGCTACAATGAGCAGTTCTTC. Protein: CASSDSGRQSYNEQFF.

This chain links TRBV6-5 with TRBJ2-2; D may be TRBD2 (6 bases). The germline V gene encodes CDR1 MNHEY and CDR2 SVGAGI. The CDR3 is 13 residues long. Trimming stripped 2 bases from V and 7 bases from J, with 8 bases between. CDR3 nucleotide sequence: TGTGCCAGCAGTTACCAGACTAGCGGGGAGCTGTTTTTT. Translation: CASSYQTSGELFF.

Only a few counts were recorded for this clone. This rearrangement joins TRBV2 to TRBJ2-3, with unresolved D. The CDR3 length is 16 residues. Germline V gene data show CDR1 as SNHLY and CDR2 as FYNNEI. Trimming took off 7 bases at V and 1 base at J, with 18 bases between the two ends. CDR3 sequence (DNA): TGTGCCAGCATCCTGCCCGGGTCGGATGGCACAGATACGCAGTATTTT. It specifies CASILPGSDGTDTQYF.

This chain connects TRBV7-3 to TRBJ2-1; D remains unclear. The germline gives CDR1 SGHTA, CDR2 FQGTGA. V gave up 0 bases and J gave up 5 bases, with 8 bases separating them. The CDR3 is 14 residues long. DNA of the CDR3: TGTGCCAGCAGCTTAACGAGAGAACACAATGAGCAGTTCTTC. Translation gives CASSLTREHNEQFF. The full variable domain, its missing parts supplied by reference TRBV7-3 and TRBJ2-1, is GAGVSQTPSNKVTEKGKYVELRCDPISGHTALYWYRQSLGQGPEFLIYFQGTGAADDSGLPNDRFFAVRPEGSVSTLKIQRTERGDSAVYLCASSLTREHNEQFFGPGTRLTVL.

The genes are TRBV7-9 and TRBJ1-4, with 7 bases that match TRBD1. Germline lookup yields CDR1 SEHNR and CDR2 FQNEAQ (reference sequence). The ends lost 2 bases at V and 10 bases at J; junction bases unmatched: 10. There are 15 residues in the CDR3. The CDR3, as DNA: TGTGCCAGCAGCTTACTACAGTCTTCAGGGGGAAAACTGTTTTTT. This encodes CASSLLQSSGGKLFF.

The V and J genes are TRBV4-2 and TRBJ1-1; a possible D gene is TRBD1 (6 bases). V dropped 1 base and J dropped 2 bases, with 8 bases sitting between them. This CDR3 is 14 amino acids long. Germline CDR1 is LGHNA and CDR2 is YNFKEQ. CDR3 sequence (DNA): TGTGCCAGCAGCCAAGGGACAGAAAACACTGAAGCTTTCTTT. As protein: CASSQGTENTEAFF.

This rearrangement joins TRBV2 to TRBJ1-3; 8 nucleotides align to TRBD1. Germline lookup yields CDR1 SNHLY and CDR2 FYNNEI. The J segment lost 4 bases and the V segment lost 6 bases, leaving 8 bases of the junction unmatched. This CDR3 has 15 amino acids. The CDR3 DNA reads TGTGCCAGCAGGGACGGACAGGGTTTAGGAAACACCATATATTTT. The encoded protein is CASRDGQGLGNTIYF. The whole variable domain, filled in from reference TRBV2 and TRBJ1-3, reads EPEVTQTPSHQVTQMGQEVILRCVPISNHLYFYWYRQILGQKVEFLVSFYNNEISEKSEIFDDQFSVERPDGSNFTLKIRSTKLEDSAMYFCASRDGQGLGNTIYFGEGSWLTVV.

This chain connects TRBV4-1 to TRBJ1-1; no reliable D call. This CDR3 has 15 residues. The germline V gene has CDR1 MGHRA and CDR2 YSYEKL. Deletions cut 0 bases from V and 0 bases from J, with 8 bases between. In DNA form, the CDR3 reads TGCGCCAGCAGCCAAGATGAGGTGATGAACACTGAAGCTTTCTTT. Translation: CASSQDEVMNTEAFF.

The chain employs TRBV6-5 and TRBJ1-1; TRBD1 matches at 7 bases. Germline values: CDR1 MNHEY, CDR2 SVGAGI. This CDR3 has 12 residues. J was trimmed by 8 bases and V by 6 bases; bases with no gene match: 6. The chain's CDR3 is CASSSRGEEAFF. CDR3 nucleotide sequence: TGTGCCAGCAGCTCCAGGGGGGAGGAAGCTTTCTTT.

As for this clone: An end of the junction differs from the germline gene, which may be a read error. This chain uses TRBV7-7 with TRBJ2-7; 8 nucleotides align to TRBD1. In germline, CDR1 is SSHAT, CDR2 FNYEAQ (reference sequence). The CDR3 contains 13 residues. CDR3: CASSSHRGNEQYF. In DNA form, the CDR3 reads TGTGCTAGCAGCTCCCACAGGGGGAACGAGCAGTACTTC.

The chain combines TRBV9 with TRBJ2-3; 7 positions match TRBD1. This CDR3 region has 14 residues. The trim removed 4 bases at V and 4 bases at J, leaving 6 bases unmatched. Germline V lookup: CDR1 SGDLS, CDR2 YYNGEE. The CDR3 loop reads CASSFDRVADTQYF. In DNA, the CDR3 is TGTGCCAGCAGCTTCGACAGGGTCGCAGATACGCAGTATTTT.

The chain recombines TRBV15 with TRBJ2-7, with 9 bases identical to TRBD1. The CDR3 runs 16 residues. In germline, CDR1 is LNHNV, CDR2 YYDKDF (reference sequence). The junction had 13 bases not matched to a gene; V was cut back by 5 bases and J by 5 bases. The DNA of the CDR3 is TGTGCCACCAGCCCCGGAAATCGGGACAGGGCCCACGAGCAGTACTTC. Its translation is CATSPGNRDRAHEQYF.

DNA of the CDR3: TGTGCCAGCAGCTTAGAGTCGGCGGGGACTGAAGCTTTCTTT. This translates into CASSLESAGTEAFF. The chain joins TRBV7-8 to TRBJ1-1; D is unresolved. Between the trimmed V and J ends, which lost 1 base and 5 bases, there was a span of 11 bases. The CDR3 runs to 14 residues. Germline CDR1 reads SGHVS; CDR2 reads FQNEAQ.

This chain uses TRBV25-1 with TRBJ2-7; possible D gene TRBD1, 6 bases. This CDR3 is built from 15 residues. V shed 3 bases and J shed 1 base, with 13 bases lying between them. Germline CDR1 and CDR2: MGHDK and SYGVNS. The CDR3 DNA is TGTGCCAGCAGTGAGGAACAGGGTTCGTCCTACGAGCAGTACTTC. Translating it yields CASSEEQGSSYEQYF.

This clone was seen a handful of times. The chain is built from TRBV5-1 and TRBJ1-2, with 7 nucleotides matching TRBD1. CDR3 length equals 12 residues. Germline V CDR1 and CDR2: SGHRS, YFSETQ. After removal of 5 bases from V and 4 bases from J, the junction contained 2 bases not matched to a gene. CDR3 region: CASRRDSYGYTF. The CDR3 DNA reads TGCGCCAGCAGGAGGGACAGCTATGGCTACACCTTC.

The rearrangement uses TRBV18 and TRBJ1-4; D is unresolved. The CDR3 loop spans 15 amino acids. Germline lookup yields CDR1 KGHSH and CDR2 LQKENI. Trimming removed 4 bases at V and 8 bases at J, with 17 bases between. The CDR3 region has the DNA TGTGCCAGCTCACGGAGGGCAGGAGTTGACGAAAAACTGTTTTTT. This encodes CASSRRAGVDEKLFF.

The chain joins TRBV2 to TRBJ1-1; D is possibly TRBD1 (6 bases). The CDR3 contains 13 residues. In germline, CDR1 is SNHLY, CDR2 FYNNEI. V lost 1 base to trimming and J lost 8 bases, with 11 bases between them. In nucleotides, the CDR3 is TGTGCCAGCAGTGAAGTTGGGCAGGGGGAAGCTTTCTTT. Its protein product is CASSEVGQGEAFF.

The chain employs TRBV29-1 and TRBJ1-2; 9 bases are shared with TRBD1. The CDR3 has 13 amino acids. From germline, CDR1 is SQVTM and CDR2 ANQGSEA. Unmatched junction bases numbered 8, after V lost 6 bases and J lost 6 bases. This CDR3 reads CSVSRDRADGYTF. The CDR3 DNA is TGCAGCGTATCTCGGGACAGGGCAGATGGCTACACCTTC.

This rearrangement joins TRBV27 to TRBJ1-2, with TRBD1 identical over 12 bases. V shed 0 bases and J 8 bases; nucleotides not matched to a gene: 7. Germline loops: CDR1 MNHEY, CDR2 SMNVEV (reference sequence). The CDR3 is made up of 16 amino acids. CDR3 nucleotide sequence: TGTGCCAGCAGTTTATCACCGGGACAGGGGGCGCGAGGCTACACCTTC. Translation: CASSLSPGQGARGYTF.

The genes are TRBV20-1 and TRBJ1-2; no clear D gene. Trimming took 5 bases from V and 5 from J, leaving 3 bases between them. The germline gives CDR1 DFQATT, CDR2 SNEGSKA (reference sequence). The CDR3 has 9 amino acids. The DNA of the CDR3 is TGCAGTGCTTCATATGGCTACACCTTC. This gives the protein CSASYGYTF.

This clone was seen more than once but under ten times. The chain recombines TRBV27 with TRBJ2-2; maybe TRBD1 (6 bases). The germline gives CDR1 MNHEY, CDR2 SMNVEV (reference sequence). The V and J ends lost 2 bases and 6 bases respectively, with 19 bases between them. The CDR3 loop spans 17 amino acids. This CDR3 reads CASSLRGNRVSAGELFF. The CDR3 nucleotides read TGTGCCAGCAGTTTAAGGGGAAACAGGGTGTCGGCCGGGGAGCTGTTTTTT.

The chain links TRBV28 to TRBJ1-5; 8 bases are a match to TRBD1. CDR1 MDHEN and CDR2 SYDVKM come from the germline V gene. The CDR3 loop spans 16 amino acids. J lost 6 bases, V lost 5 bases, and 12 bases had no gene match. DNA for the CDR3: TGTGCCAGCAGTGCTCTCGGGACAGGTCAGGGTCAGCCCCAGCATTTT. This translates into CASSALGTGQGQPQHF.

The chain combines TRBV28 with TRBJ1-5; perhaps TRBD1 as D (5 bases). CDR1 and CDR2 from the germline V gene are MDHEN and SYDVKM. V lost 5 bases to trimming and J lost 2 bases, with 10 bases between them. The CDR3 contains 14 residues. CDR3 in amino acids: CASSGGGGNQPQHF. The CDR3 DNA sequence: TGTGCCAGCAGTGGGGGAGGCGGCAATCAGCCCCAGCATTTT.

The chain joins TRBV7-9 to TRBJ2-5; TRBD2 agrees at 10 bases. The CDR3 runs 14 residues. Losses at the gene ends were 5 bases for V and 6 bases for J; bases not matched to a gene: 6. Per the germline V gene, CDR1 is SEHNR and CDR2 is FQNEAQ (reference sequence). In DNA form, the CDR3 reads TGTGCCAGCAGCCCCGTAGCGGGGGGACAGACCCAGTACTTC. It codes for CASSPVAGGQTQYF.

This clone was counted only a few times. This chain links TRBV6-6 with TRBJ2-7; 10 nucleotides match TRBD2. The CDR3 length is 15 residues. Germline V gene sequence: CDR1 MNHNY, CDR2 SVGAGI (reference sequence). J lost 2 bases, V lost 2 bases, and 3 bases had no gene match. CDR3 DNA sequence: TGTGCCAGCAGTTACGGGACTAGCGACACCTACGAGCAGTACTTC. This codes for CASSYGTSDTYEQYF.

This chain joins TRBV9 and TRBJ1-6, with D tentatively TRBD1 (5 bases). The V end lost 7 bases, the J end lost 7 bases, and 6 bases lay between the germline ends. The CDR3 is 11 amino acids. Germline CDR1 reads SGDLS; CDR2 reads YYNGEE. The CDR3 nucleotides read TGTGCCAGCGGGGGGAATTCACCCCTCCACTTT. This gives the protein CASGGNSPLHF. The whole variable domain, remainder taken from reference TRBV9 and TRBJ1-6, is DSGVTQTPKHLITATGQRVTLRCSPRSGDLSVYWYQQSLDQGLQFLIQYYNGEERAKGNILERFSAQQFPDLHSELNLSSLELGDSALYFCASGGNSPLHFGNGTRLTVT.

The chain employs TRBV7-2 and TRBJ1-4; 8 bases are a match to TRBD1. V lost 4 bases to trimming and J lost 7 bases; unmatched junction nucleotides: 5. Germline assignment: CDR1 SGHTA and CDR2 FQGNSA. The CDR3 runs 14 residues. The CDR3 region has the DNA TGTGCCAGCAGCTCAACAGGGGGGAGTGAAAAACTGTTTTTT. Protein sequence: CASSSTGGSEKLFF. The entire variable domain, with the rest obtained from reference TRBV7-2 and TRBJ1-4, is as follows: GAGVSQSPSNKVTEKGKDVELRCDPISGHTALYWYRQSLGQGLEFLIYFQGNSAPDKSGLPSDRFSAERTGGSVSTLTIQRTQQEDSAVYLCASSSTGGSEKLFFGSGTQLSVL.

This clone occurred a few times. V is TRBV27 and J is TRBJ1-1, with D possibly matching TRBD1 (5 bases). The germline CDR1 and CDR2 sequences are MNHEY and SMNVEV (reference sequence). The germline V and J ends were trimmed by 8 bases and 4 bases, with 17 bases remaining between them. The CDR3 extends over 14 amino acids. CDR3 region: CASAGLGLSTEAFF. The CDR3 region has the DNA TGTGCCAGCGCAGGGCTAGGGCTAAGCACTGAAGCTTTCTTT.

The chain couples TRBV7-2 to TRBJ1-2; D uncertain. Trimming took off 4 bases at V and 7 bases at J, with 16 bases between the two ends. The CDR3 is 14 amino acids. Germline V gives CDR1 SGHTA, CDR2 FQGNSA. Here the CDR3 DNA reads TGTGCCAGCAGCTCAGCGTCCGGTCGTGGTGGCTACACCTTC. It encodes CASSSASGRGGYTF.

A few counts support this clone. The CDR3 loop reads CASSRGQGASAEAFF. CDR3 coding DNA: TGCGCCAGCAGTCGGGGACAGGGGGCGTCGGCTGAAGCTTTCTTT. The chain recombines TRBV5-1 with TRBJ1-1, with 12 bases that match TRBD1. The CDR3 runs to 15 residues. Germline lookup yields CDR1 SGHRS and CDR2 YFSETQ. The junction had 8 bases not matched to a gene; V was cut back by 5 bases and J by 6 bases. Combining the CDR3 with reference TRBV5-1 and TRBJ1-1 gives the whole variable domain KAGVTQTPRYLIKTRGQQVTLSCSPISGHRSVSWYQQTPGQGLQFLFEYFSETQRNKGNFPGRFSGRQFSNSRSEMNVSTLELGDSALYLCASSRGQGASAEAFFGQGTRLTVV.